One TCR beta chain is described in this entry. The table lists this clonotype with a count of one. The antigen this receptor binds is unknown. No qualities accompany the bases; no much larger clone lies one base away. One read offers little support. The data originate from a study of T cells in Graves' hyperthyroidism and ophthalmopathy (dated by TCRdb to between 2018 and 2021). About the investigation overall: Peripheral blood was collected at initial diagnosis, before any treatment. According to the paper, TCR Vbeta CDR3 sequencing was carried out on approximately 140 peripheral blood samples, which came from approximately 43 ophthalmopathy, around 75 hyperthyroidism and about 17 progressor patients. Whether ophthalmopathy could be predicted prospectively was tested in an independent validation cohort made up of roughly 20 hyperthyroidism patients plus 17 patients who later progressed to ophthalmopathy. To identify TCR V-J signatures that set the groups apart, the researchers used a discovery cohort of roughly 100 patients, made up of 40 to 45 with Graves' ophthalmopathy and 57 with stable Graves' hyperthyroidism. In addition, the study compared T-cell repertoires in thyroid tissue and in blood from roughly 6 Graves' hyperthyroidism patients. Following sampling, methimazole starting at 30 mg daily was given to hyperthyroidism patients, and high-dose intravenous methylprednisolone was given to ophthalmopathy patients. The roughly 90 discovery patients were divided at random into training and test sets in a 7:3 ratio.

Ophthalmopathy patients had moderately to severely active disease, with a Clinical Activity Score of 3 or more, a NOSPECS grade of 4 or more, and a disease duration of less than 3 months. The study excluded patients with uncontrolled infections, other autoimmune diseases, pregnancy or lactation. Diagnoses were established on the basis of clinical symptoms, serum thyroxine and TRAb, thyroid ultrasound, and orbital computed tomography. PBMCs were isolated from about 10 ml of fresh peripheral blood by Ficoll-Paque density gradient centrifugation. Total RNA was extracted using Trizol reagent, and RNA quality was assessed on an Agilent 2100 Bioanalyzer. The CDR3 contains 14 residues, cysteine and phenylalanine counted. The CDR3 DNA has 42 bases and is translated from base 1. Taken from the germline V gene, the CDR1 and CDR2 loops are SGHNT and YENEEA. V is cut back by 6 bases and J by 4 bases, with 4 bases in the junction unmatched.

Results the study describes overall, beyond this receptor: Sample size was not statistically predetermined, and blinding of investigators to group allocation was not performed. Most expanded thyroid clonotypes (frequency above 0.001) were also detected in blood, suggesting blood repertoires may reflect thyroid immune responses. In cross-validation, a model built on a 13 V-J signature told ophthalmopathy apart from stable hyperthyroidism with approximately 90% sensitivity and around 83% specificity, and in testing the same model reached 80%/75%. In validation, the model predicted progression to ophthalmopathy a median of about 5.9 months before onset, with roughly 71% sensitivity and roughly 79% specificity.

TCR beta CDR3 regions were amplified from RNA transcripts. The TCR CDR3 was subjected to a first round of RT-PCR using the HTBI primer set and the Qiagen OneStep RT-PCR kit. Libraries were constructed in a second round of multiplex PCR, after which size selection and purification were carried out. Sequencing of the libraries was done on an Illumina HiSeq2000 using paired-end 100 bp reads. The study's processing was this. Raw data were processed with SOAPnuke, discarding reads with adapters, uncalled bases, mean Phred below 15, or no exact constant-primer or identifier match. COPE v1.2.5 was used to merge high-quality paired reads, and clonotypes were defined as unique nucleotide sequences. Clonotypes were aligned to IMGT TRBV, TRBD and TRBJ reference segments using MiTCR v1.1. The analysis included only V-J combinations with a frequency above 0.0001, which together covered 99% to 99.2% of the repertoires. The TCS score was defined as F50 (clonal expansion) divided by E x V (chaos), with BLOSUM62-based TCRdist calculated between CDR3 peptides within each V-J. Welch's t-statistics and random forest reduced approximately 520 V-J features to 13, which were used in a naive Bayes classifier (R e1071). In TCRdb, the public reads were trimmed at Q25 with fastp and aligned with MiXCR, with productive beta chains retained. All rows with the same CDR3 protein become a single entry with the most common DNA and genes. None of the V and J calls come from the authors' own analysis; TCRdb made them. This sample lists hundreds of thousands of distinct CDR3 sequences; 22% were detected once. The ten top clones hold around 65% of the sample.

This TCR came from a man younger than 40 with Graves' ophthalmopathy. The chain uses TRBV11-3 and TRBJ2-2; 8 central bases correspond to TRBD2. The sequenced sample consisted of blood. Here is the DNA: TGTGCCAGCAGAATAGCGGGAAGCACCGGGGAGCTGTTTTTT. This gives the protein CASRIAGSTGELFF. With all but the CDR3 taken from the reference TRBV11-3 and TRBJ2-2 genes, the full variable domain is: EAGVVQSPRYKIIEKKQPVAFWCNPISGHNTLYWYLQNLGQGPELLIRYENEEAVDDSQLPKDRFSAERLKGVDSTLKIQPAELGDSAVYLCASRIAGSTGELFFGEGSRLTVL.